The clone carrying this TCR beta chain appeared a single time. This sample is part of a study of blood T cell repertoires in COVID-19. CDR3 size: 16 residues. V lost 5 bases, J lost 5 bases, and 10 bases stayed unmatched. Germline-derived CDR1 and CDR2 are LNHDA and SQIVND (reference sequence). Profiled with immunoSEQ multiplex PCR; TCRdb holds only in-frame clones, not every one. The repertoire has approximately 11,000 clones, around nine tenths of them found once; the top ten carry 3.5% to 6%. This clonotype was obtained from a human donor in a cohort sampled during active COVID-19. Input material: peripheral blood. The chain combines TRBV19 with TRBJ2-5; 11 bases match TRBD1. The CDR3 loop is CASSGELGQGDETQYF. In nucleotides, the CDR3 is TGTGCCAGTAGTGGCGAGTTGGGACAGGGGGATGAGACCCAGTACTTC.